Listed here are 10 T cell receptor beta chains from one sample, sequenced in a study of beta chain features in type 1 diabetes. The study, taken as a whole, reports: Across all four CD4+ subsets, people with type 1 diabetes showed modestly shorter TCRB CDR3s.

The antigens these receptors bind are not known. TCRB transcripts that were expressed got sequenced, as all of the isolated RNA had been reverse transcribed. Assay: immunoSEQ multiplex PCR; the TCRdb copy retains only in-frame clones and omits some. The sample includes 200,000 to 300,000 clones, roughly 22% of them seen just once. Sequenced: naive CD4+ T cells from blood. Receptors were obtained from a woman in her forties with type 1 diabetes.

Written as DNA, the CDR3 is TGTGCCAGCAGCAAAGGGACAACCACAGATACGCAGTATTTT. Translation: CASSKGTTTDTQYF. This chain connects TRBV7-2 to TRBJ2-3; a possible D gene is TRBD1 (6 bases). There are 14 residues in the CDR3. V was trimmed by 5 bases and J by 2 bases, leaving 11 bases between them. Germline CDR1 is SGHTA and CDR2 is FQGNSA.

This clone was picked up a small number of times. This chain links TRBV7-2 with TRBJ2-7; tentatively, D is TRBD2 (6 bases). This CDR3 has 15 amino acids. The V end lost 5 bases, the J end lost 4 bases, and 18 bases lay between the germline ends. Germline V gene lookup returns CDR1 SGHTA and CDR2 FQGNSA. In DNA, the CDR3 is TGTGCCAGCAGCCCTCGGGCCGGGACTCTGTACGAGCAGTACTTC. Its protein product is CASSPRAGTLYEQYF.

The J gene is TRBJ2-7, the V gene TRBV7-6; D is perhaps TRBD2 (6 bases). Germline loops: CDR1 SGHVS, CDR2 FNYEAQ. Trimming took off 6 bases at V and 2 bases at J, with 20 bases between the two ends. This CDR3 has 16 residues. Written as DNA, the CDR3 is TGTGCCAGCAGGCCGTTCCCCGCGGGGTCCCCCTACGAGCAGTACTTC. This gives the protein CASRPFPAGSPYEQYF.

The CDR3 DNA reads TGCAGCGTAACCGGGACATGGAAAGAGACCCAGTACTTC. It encodes CSVTGTWKETQYF. The chain uses TRBV29-1 and TRBJ2-5; D might be TRBD1 (6 bases). Per the germline V gene, CDR1 is SQVTM and CDR2 is ANQGSEA. Trimming pared 6 bases from V and 3 bases from J, leaving 14 bases between. The CDR3 is made up of 13 amino acids.

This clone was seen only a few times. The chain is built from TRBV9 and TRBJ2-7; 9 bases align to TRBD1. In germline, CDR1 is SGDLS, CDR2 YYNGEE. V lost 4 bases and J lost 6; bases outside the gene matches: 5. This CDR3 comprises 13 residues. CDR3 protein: CASSLQDRGEQYF. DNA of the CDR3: TGTGCCAGCAGCTTACAGGACAGGGGCGAGCAGTACTTC.

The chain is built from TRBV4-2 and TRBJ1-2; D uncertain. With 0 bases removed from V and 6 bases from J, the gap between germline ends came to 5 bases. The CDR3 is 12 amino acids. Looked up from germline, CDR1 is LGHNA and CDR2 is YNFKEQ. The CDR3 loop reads CASSQEYNGYTF. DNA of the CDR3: TGTGCCAGCAGCCAAGAGTATAATGGCTACACCTTC.

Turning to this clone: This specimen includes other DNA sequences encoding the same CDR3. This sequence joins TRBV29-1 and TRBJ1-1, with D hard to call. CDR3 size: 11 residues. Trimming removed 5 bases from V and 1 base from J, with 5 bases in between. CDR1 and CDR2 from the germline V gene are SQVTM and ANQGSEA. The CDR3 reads CSVRGNTEAFF. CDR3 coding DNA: TGCAGCGTTCGAGGGAACACTGAAGCTTTCTTT.

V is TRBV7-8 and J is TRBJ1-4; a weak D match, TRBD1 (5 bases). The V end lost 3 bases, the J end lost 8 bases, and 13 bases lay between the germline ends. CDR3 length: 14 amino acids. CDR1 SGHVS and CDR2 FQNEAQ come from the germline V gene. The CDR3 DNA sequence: TGTGCCAGCAGCTTGTACGAGGGGAGGGAAAAACTGTTTTTT. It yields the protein CASSLYEGREKLFF.

In DNA, the CDR3 is TGCGCCAGCAGCGGGGGGGGCAATCAGCCCCAGCATTTT. Amino acid sequence: CASSGGGNQPQHF. The chain employs TRBV4-1 and TRBJ1-5, with D possibly being TRBD1 (5 bases). V was trimmed by 5 bases and J by 2 bases, leaving 7 bases between them. This CDR3 region has 13 residues. CDR1 and CDR2 (germline): MGHRA, YSYEKL.

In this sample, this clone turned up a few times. CDR3 amino acids: CASSHLTGGTEAFF. The CDR3 coding sequence is TGTGCCAGCAGCCATCTTACAGGAGGGACTGAAGCTTTCTTT. The rearrangement links TRBV14 to TRBJ1-1, with D tentatively TRBD1 (5 bases). V gave up 3 bases and J gave up 5 bases, with 13 bases separating them. This CDR3 is 14 amino acids long. CDR1 and CDR2 from the germline V gene are SGHDN and FVKESK. Combining the CDR3 with reference TRBV14 and TRBJ1-1 gives the whole variable domain EAGVTQFPSHSVIEKGQTVTLRCDPISGHDNLYWYRRVMGKEIKFLLHFVKESKQDESGMPNNRFLAERTGGTYSTLKVQPAELEDSGVYFCASSHLTGGTEAFFGQGTRLTVV.